A single sample gave rise to the 25 T cell receptor beta chains below, sequenced in a study of T cells in Graves' hyperthyroidism and ophthalmopathy. Amplification yielded TCR beta CDR3 regions, with RNA transcripts as the source. In the first-round RT-PCR of the TCR CDR3, the HTBI primer set was used. TCRdb re-called the multiplex PCR reads with MiXCR, one entry per CDR3 protein. The top ten clones hold around two fifths of a sample with about 510,000 distinct CDR3 sequences, around 50% of them seen once. The sequenced sample consisted of peripheral blood or thyroid tissue (not recorded which). All receptors derive from an adult woman with Graves' disease, either hyperthyroidism or ophthalmopathy (not recorded which).

The sample holds many counts of this clonotype. V gene TRBV2 combines with J gene TRBJ2-7, with D perhaps TRBD1 (5 bases). Germline loops: CDR1 SNHLY, CDR2 FYNNEI. The CDR3 totals 14 residues. Trimming removed 2 bases from V and 2 bases from J, with 10 bases in between. The CDR3 coding sequence is TGTGCCAGCAGTGAACCCAGGGCCCCCTACGAGCAGTACTTC. Amino acid sequence: CASSEPRAPYEQYF.

This clonotype has a count of ten or more. The rearrangement joins TRBV6-6 to TRBJ1-2, with D perhaps TRBD1 (6 bases). There are 14 residues in the CDR3. Germline CDR1 reads MNHNY; CDR2 reads SVGAGI (reference sequence). Trimming removed 5 bases at V and 4 bases at J, with 14 bases between. The CDR3 protein is CASSTRQDRYGYTF. The CDR3 bases are TGTGCCAGCAGTACCAGACAGGATCGCTATGGCTACACCTTC.

The chain links TRBV6-6 to TRBJ1-1, with a possible D match to TRBD1 (5 bases). Germline V lookup: CDR1 MNHNY, CDR2 SVGAGI (reference sequence). This CDR3 region has 14 residues. Deletions cut 5 bases from V and 4 bases from J, with 14 bases between. Here the CDR3 reads CASSPLGGSTEAFF. CDR3 in DNA: TGTGCCAGCAGTCCCCTTGGGGGGAGCACTGAAGCTTTCTTT.

In its sample, this clonotype was seen a few times. This chain uses TRBV15 with TRBJ2-5; 8 bases line up with TRBD2. Trimming removed 0 bases from V and 4 bases from J; junction bases left unmatched: 7. The CDR3 extends over 16 amino acids. Germline V gene sequence: CDR1 LNHNV, CDR2 YYDKDF (reference sequence). CDR3 loop: CATSRDSGTSIETQYF. The CDR3 bases are TGTGCCACCAGCAGAGACTCAGGGACTAGTATAGAGACCCAGTACTTC.

The CDR3 bases are TGTGCCAGCAGCCCTCGCGGACCGTTCTCTGGAAACACCATATATTTT. As protein: CASSPRGPFSGNTIYF. The chain employs TRBV13 and TRBJ1-3; no reliable D call. With 5 bases removed from V and 0 bases from J, the gap between germline ends came to 14 bases. There are 16 residues in the CDR3. In germline, CDR1 is PRHDT, CDR2 FYEKMQ (reference sequence).

This clonotype was counted a few times. The CDR3 ends on some other residue instead of the conserved phenylalanine or tryptophan, so this is likely a read error. The rearrangement links TRBV5-6 to TRBJ1-1, with 8 bases lining up with TRBD1. V dropped 4 bases and J dropped 11; count of bases not matched to a gene: 4. Germline CDR1 is SGHDT and CDR2 is YYEEEE. The CDR3 is 11 amino acids. CDR3 coding DNA: TGTGCCAGCAGCCAGCGGGACAGGGCTTTCTAT. It encodes CASSQRDRAFY.

This clonotype was observed once. V gene TRBV2 combines with J gene TRBJ2-7; D is unclear. V was pared by 7 bases and J by 4 bases, with 11 bases between. The V gene's germline CDR1 is SNHLY and CDR2 FYNNEI. The length of the CDR3 is 12 residues. The CDR3 is CASTTTRYEQYF. Written as DNA, the CDR3 is TGTGCCAGCACCACGACAAGATACGAGCAGTACTTC.

This clonotype was detected a few times. V usage is TRBV15 and J usage is TRBJ2-7; D gene uncertain. The germline gives CDR1 LNHNV, CDR2 YYDKDF (reference sequence). This CDR3 has 12 residues. Trimming pared 1 base from V and 6 bases from J, leaving 7 bases between. The CDR3 region has the DNA TGTGCCACCAGCAGAGGTGGGCTCGAGCAGTACTTC. It specifies CATSRGGLEQYF.

This clonotype was picked up many times. The V call is TRBV7-2, the J call TRBJ1-1; D unresolved. The CDR3 is 11 residues long. Trimming removed 3 bases at V and 3 bases at J, with 2 bases between. Germline loops: CDR1 SGHTA, CDR2 FQGNSA. The CDR3 spells CASSFDTEAFF. In DNA, the CDR3 is TGTGCCAGCAGCTTTGACACTGAAGCTTTCTTT.

The chain recombines TRBV2 with TRBJ2-5; TRBD1 agrees at 10 bases. V shed 8 bases and J 2 bases; nucleotides not matched to a gene: 5. The CDR3 sequence is 14 residues long. Germline CDR1 reads SNHLY; CDR2 reads FYNNEI. The CDR3 DNA follows: TGTGCCAGCGACAGGGGGCTAGTACAAGAGACCCAGTACTTC. It codes for CASDRGLVQETQYF.

CDR3 in amino acids: CSAYTRQGSTEAFF. For the CDR3, the DNA is TGCAGTGCTTATACCCGGCAGGGGAGCACTGAAGCTTTCTTT. This sequence joins TRBV20-1 and TRBJ1-1; possible D gene TRBD1, 6 bases. Germline V CDR1 and CDR2: DFQATT, SNEGSKA (reference sequence). The V and J ends lost 5 bases and 4 bases respectively, with 17 bases between them. The CDR3 covers 14 residues.

The chain employs TRBV20-1 and TRBJ2-7, with TRBD1 identical over 8 bases. CDR3 length: 13 residues. In germline, CDR1 is DFQATT, CDR2 SNEGSKA (reference sequence). CDR3 nucleotide sequence: TGCACCTCTTTATCAGGGGGCGCCTACGAGCAGTACTTC. Translated, it gives CTSLSGGAYEQYF.

The DNA for the CDR3 is TGTGCCAGCAGTTGGGACGCCTATCAGCCCCAGCATTTT. It yields the protein CASSWDAYQPQHF. This chain joins TRBV2 and TRBJ1-5; a weak D match, TRBD1 (5 bases). Germline V lookup: CDR1 SNHLY, CDR2 FYNNEI. Trimming shortened V by 5 bases and J by 5 bases, and 10 bases separated the two germline ends. The CDR3 extends over 13 amino acids. Drawing the rest from reference TRBV2 and TRBJ1-5, the complete variable domain is EPEVTQTPSHQVTQMGQEVILRCVPISNHLYFYWYRQILGQKVEFLVSFYNNEISEKSEIFDDQFSVERPDGSNFTLKIRSTKLEDSAMYFCASSWDAYQPQHFGDGTRLSIL.

The chain carries TRBV6-5 and TRBJ2-7; 11 nucleotides align to TRBD1. CDR1 is MNHEY and CDR2 is SVGAGI in the germline V gene. The CDR3 contains 17 residues. After removal of 0 bases from V and 2 bases from J, the junction contained 6 bases not matched to a gene. The CDR3 coding sequence is TGTGCCAGCAGTTACTCCCTCCGGGACAGGGGGACCTACGAGCAGTACTTC. Amino acids: CASSYSLRDRGTYEQYF.

The sample holds one count of this clonotype. At one of its ends the junction is not consistent with the germline gene, which may arise from a read error. V and J are TRBV10-3 and TRBJ2-7, with D unresolved. This CDR3 comprises 11 residues. Germline CDR1 is ENHRY and CDR2 is SYGVKD. CDR3 loop: CASSAWDEQYF. The CDR3 region has the DNA TGTGCCAGCAGTGCGTGGGACGAGCAGTACTTC.

The chain links TRBV2 to TRBJ1-4, with D possibly matching TRBD1 (5 bases). The CDR3 covers 12 residues. V lost 8 bases and J 11 bases, leaving 15 bases between the germline ends. Germline V gene data show CDR1 as SNHLY and CDR2 as FYNNEI. The CDR3 DNA follows: TGTGCCAGCGGCGGGGGAGTTGGGAAACTGTTTTTT. Its protein is CASGGGVGKLFF.

This clonotype appeared many times. The CDR3 coding sequence is TGTGCCAGCAGCGAAACAGGGGGCGGCAATCAGCCCCAGCATTTT. Translated: CASSETGGGNQPQHF. The chain is built from TRBV2 and TRBJ1-5, with TRBD1 matching 9 bases. The CDR3 covers 15 residues. V lost 6 bases and J lost 2; bases outside the gene matches: 5. The germline V gene encodes CDR1 SNHLY and CDR2 FYNNEI.

This clonotype showed up many times. The genes are TRBV10-3 and TRBJ1-2; D gene uncertain. The length of the CDR3 is 14 residues. Germline V lookup: CDR1 ENHRY, CDR2 SYGVKD. The V end lost 0 bases, the J end lost 4 bases, and 9 bases lay between the germline ends. The CDR3 region has the DNA TGTGCCATCAGTGAGTCTCGTCAAGTCTATGGCTACACCTTC. It codes for CAISESRQVYGYTF.

This clonotype was seen ten or more times. The chain uses TRBV3-1 and TRBJ2-5; D may be TRBD2 (6 bases). The germline V gene has CDR1 LGHDT and CDR2 YNNKEL (reference sequence). V lost 5 bases, J lost 4 bases, and 17 bases lay in between. The CDR3 is 15 amino acids. The CDR3 DNA sequence: TGTGCCAGCAGCTTCGGGGGTTCAGGCGGAGAGACCCAGTACTTC. Translated: CASSFGGSGGETQYF.

The chain recombines TRBV7-3 with TRBJ2-3; D remains unclear. This CDR3 comprises 12 residues. With 5 bases removed from V and 0 bases from J, the gap between germline ends came to 3 bases. Germline V gene sequence: CDR1 SGHTA, CDR2 FQGTGA. The CDR3 nucleotides are TGTGCCAGCAGCGCCAGCACAGATACGCAGTATTTT. Protein sequence: CASSASTDTQYF. The full variable domain, its missing parts supplied by reference TRBV7-3 and TRBJ2-3, is GAGVSQTPSNKVTEKGKYVELRCDPISGHTALYWYRQSLGQGPEFLIYFQGTGAADDSGLPNDRFFAVRPEGSVSTLKIQRTERGDSAVYLCASSASTDTQYFGPGTRLTVL.

The chain couples TRBV7-6 to TRBJ1-2; the match to TRBD1 covers 8 bases. CDR3 length: 16 amino acids. CDR1 SGHVS and CDR2 FNYEAQ come from the germline V gene. The ends lost 2 bases at V and 5 bases at J; junction bases unmatched: 10. The CDR3, as DNA: TGTGCCAGCAGCTTATCCCCGGGACAGGAGCCGTATGGCTACACCTTC. Translated: CASSLSPGQEPYGYTF.

This sequence joins TRBV28 and TRBJ2-7; no firm D call. V was clipped by 2 bases and J by 2 bases, with 10 bases between them. CDR3 length equals 14 residues. Looked up from germline, CDR1 is MDHEN and CDR2 is SYDVKM. The CDR3 DNA is TGTGCCAGCAGTTTAGGGTCGTTTACCTACGAGCAGTACTTC. This translates into CASSLGSFTYEQYF.

There are many counts of this clonotype. The rearrangement joins TRBV7-2 to TRBJ2-7, with a tentative D call TRBD1 (7 bases). V lost 6 bases, J lost 6 bases, and 18 bases lay in between. This CDR3 is built from 14 residues. Germline CDR1 SGHTA, CDR2 FQGNSA. The CDR3 sequence: CASSPLGGGVEQYF. The CDR3 DNA reads TGTGCCAGCAGTCCTCTCGGAGGGGGCGTCGAGCAGTACTTC.

This clonotype was detected only a few times. The rearrangement uses TRBV5-1 and TRBJ1-2; 7 nucleotides agree with TRBD1. CDR3 length: 12 residues. CDR1 and CDR2 (germline): SGHRS, YFSETQ. The trim removed 3 bases at V and 12 bases at J, leaving 8 bases unmatched. The CDR3 coding sequence is TGCGCCAGCAGCTCGACAGGGTCTGGAAACACCTTC. Translation: CASSSTGSGNTF.

J is TRBJ1-1 and V is TRBV11-2; D unclear. Trimming removed 1 base from V and 2 bases from J, with 17 bases in between. From germline, CDR1 is SGHAT and CDR2 FQNNGV. This CDR3 has 17 residues. Here the CDR3 reads CASSLGVTFSSNTEAFF. The CDR3, as DNA: TGTGCCAGCAGCTTAGGGGTGACATTTTCGAGCAACACTGAAGCTTTCTTT.